The 18 T cell receptor beta chains below come from one sample, sequenced in a study of regulatory T cells in long-lasting Graves disease. Assembly of TCR beta libraries relied on iRepertoire HTBI primers together with Arm-PCR of CDR3 regions. TCRdb processed the multiplex PCR reads anew with MiXCR; each CDR3 protein has one entry. The data hold about 430,000 distinct CDR3 sequences, with around a fifth observed a single time. The time point denotes: persistent/refractory GD, antithyroid drugs over 5 years with positive TRAb. Extracted PBMC RNA gave rise to the TCR library. The sample in question was peripheral blood mononuclear cells (PBMCs), obtained when the disease was refractory, from a patient treated with antithyroid drugs. The receptor source for this set is a female donor with Graves disease.

This clonotype was recorded at least ten times. V usage is TRBV5-1 and J usage is TRBJ1-1; TRBD1 matches at 8 bases. Germline V gene sequence: CDR1 SGHRS, CDR2 YFSETQ. The CDR3 has 15 residues. V shed 0 bases, J shed 1 base, and the junction held 2 bases outside the gene matches. The CDR3 spells CASSLEGTGNTEAFF. The CDR3 DNA is TGCGCCAGCAGCTTGGAAGGGACAGGGAACACTGAAGCTTTCTTT. Supplemented by reference TRBV5-1 and TRBJ1-1, the full variable domain reads KAGVTQTPRYLIKTRGQQVTLSCSPISGHRSVSWYQQTPGQGLQFLFEYFSETQRNKGNFPGRFSGRQFSNSRSEMNVSTLELGDSALYLCASSLEGTGNTEAFFGQGTRLTVV.

With regard to this clonotype: A much larger clone differs from this one at a single base, so this may be a read error. This sequence joins TRBV27 and TRBJ1-6; D call uncertain. Between the trimmed V and J ends, which lost 2 bases and 7 bases, there was a span of 0 bases. This CDR3 comprises 11 residues. CDR1 is MNHEY and CDR2 is SMNVEV in the germline V gene (reference sequence). The CDR3 is CASSLNSPLHF. The CDR3 DNA reads as TGTGCCAGCAGTTTAAATTCACCCCTCCACTTT.

The rearrangement uses TRBV2 and TRBJ2-5, with D possibly called TRBD1 or TRBD2 (6 bases each). The CDR3 length is 14 residues. Germline-derived CDR1 and CDR2 are SNHLY and FYNNEI. With 9 bases removed from V and 5 bases from J, the gap between germline ends came to 19 bases. The CDR3 sequence: CASLERGLGETQYF. The CDR3 DNA is TGTGCCAGTTTGGAACGGGGGCTTGGGGAGACCCAGTACTTC.

This clonotype showed up just a few times. V and J are TRBV20-1 and TRBJ2-2; 8 bases fit TRBD2. Losses at the gene ends were 6 bases for V and 10 bases for J; bases not matched to a gene: 7. The CDR3 covers 12 residues. CDR1 is DFQATT, CDR2 SNEGSKA, per germline (reference sequence). For the CDR3, the DNA is TGCAGTGCGCTTGGACTAGCCGAGGAGCTGTTTTTT. Residues: CSALGLAEELFF.

In its sample, this clonotype was seen many times. The chain uses TRBV30 and TRBJ2-7; 9 bases are shared with TRBD1. Germline V CDR1 and CDR2: GTSNPN, SVGIG (reference sequence). The CDR3 runs to 14 residues. J lost 5 bases, V lost 5 bases, and 10 bases had no gene match. The CDR3 DNA follows: TGTGCCTGGGAAGGACACAGGGGGCGCGACGAGCAGTACTTC. Amino acids: CAWEGHRGRDEQYF.

CDR3 sequence reads: CASSLGGVPALGNTGELFF. In DNA, the CDR3 is TGTGCCAGCAGTCTCGGGGGTGTCCCAGCGTTAGGGAACACCGGGGAGCTGTTTTTT. The rearrangement uses TRBV6-1 and TRBJ2-2; D perhaps matches TRBD2 (6 bases). Deletions cut 5 bases from V and 1 base from J, with 23 bases between. The CDR3 runs 19 residues. Germline V gene data show CDR1 as MNHNS and CDR2 as SASEGT.

This clonotype was seen a few times. The chain recombines TRBV28 with TRBJ2-7; 8 bases match TRBD1. CDR3 length equals 15 residues. Trimming at V came to 6 bases and at J to 8 bases, leaving 15 bases not matched to a gene. Germline lookup yields CDR1 MDHEN and CDR2 SYDVKM. CDR3 sequence reads: CASRSPGQVRSKQYF. The CDR3 bases are TGTGCCAGCAGATCTCCGGGACAGGTGAGGTCTAAGCAGTACTTC.

The genes are TRBV5-1 and TRBJ2-7, with D perhaps assigned TRBD1 or TRBD2 (5 bases each). CDR3 length: 16 residues. Per the germline V gene, CDR1 is SGHRS and CDR2 is YFSETQ. Trimming shortened V by 1 base and J by 3 bases, and 17 bases separated the two germline ends. For the CDR3, the DNA is TGCGCCAGCAGCTTGCGGGCAGGGCGAGGGAGCTACGAGCAGTACTTC. Translating it yields CASSLRAGRGSYEQYF.

This clonotype was seen a handful of times. The genes are TRBV20-1 and TRBJ2-7; 14 positions match TRBD2. Per the germline V gene, CDR1 is DFQATT and CDR2 is SNEGSKA (reference sequence). The trim removed 5 bases at V and 4 bases at J, leaving 25 bases unmatched. The CDR3 is made up of 21 amino acids. CDR3 DNA sequence: TGCAGTGCTGCGGGACTGAGATCGACTAGCGGGAGGGCCCCACACGCTTACGAGCAGTACTTC. This translates into CSAAGLRSTSGRAPHAYEQYF.

This chain links TRBV20-1 with TRBJ2-1; 10 bases line up with TRBD2. The CDR3 is made up of 14 amino acids. The germline gives CDR1 DFQATT, CDR2 SNEGSKA (reference sequence). As DNA, the CDR3 is TGCAGCCACCACTCTAGCGGGAGCTACAATGAGCAGTTCTTC. It translates to CSHHSSGSYNEQFF.

Only a few counts were recorded for this clonotype. The V gene is TRBV19, the J gene TRBJ1-1; weak D call: TRBD1 (5 bases). CDR3 length: 13 residues. Trimming shortened V by 6 bases and J by 4 bases, and 12 bases separated the two germline ends. The germline gives CDR1 LNHDA, CDR2 SQIVND (reference sequence). The CDR3 bases are TGTGCCAGTAGGAAGATGGGGGTCACTGAAGCTTTCTTT. The encoded protein is CASRKMGVTEAFF.

This rearrangement joins TRBV11-1 to TRBJ2-7; 9 bases align to TRBD1. V lost 4 bases to trimming and J lost 6 bases; unmatched junction nucleotides: 10. CDR3 length: 15 residues. From germline, CDR1 is SGHAT and CDR2 FQDESV (reference sequence). This CDR3 is CASSSRTGVFAEQYF. The CDR3 DNA reads as TGTGCCAGCAGCTCCCGGACAGGGGTATTTGCCGAGCAGTACTTC.

In its sample, this clonotype was seen many times. V usage is TRBV28 and J usage is TRBJ2-7, with D perhaps given as TRBD1 or TRBD2 (5 bases each). Germline CDR1 reads MDHEN; CDR2 reads SYDVKM. The CDR3 has 14 residues. V lost 6 bases, J lost 2 bases, and 14 bases lay in between. The CDR3 region is CASSRLSGPYEQYF. The CDR3 nucleotides are TGTGCCAGCAGCAGGTTATCGGGGCCCTACGAGCAGTACTTC.

The chain carries TRBV7-9 and TRBJ2-7; 12 bases line up with TRBD2. Germline V lookup: CDR1 SEHNR, CDR2 FQNEAQ (reference sequence). The ends lost 5 bases at V and 3 bases at J; junction bases unmatched: 2. The CDR3 length is 14 residues. In nucleotides, the CDR3 is TGTGCCAGCAGCGCTAGCGGGAGGGTCTACGAGCAGTACTTC. Its protein product is CASSASGRVYEQYF.

This clonotype was found many times. This chain links TRBV7-8 with TRBJ2-5; 11 bases are a match to TRBD2. The CDR3 sequence is 17 residues long. With 3 bases clipped from V and 2 bases from J, the junction kept 8 bases outside the gene matches. Germline-derived CDR1 and CDR2 are SGHVS and FQNEAQ. CDR3 residues: CASSLRSGREEQETQYF. For the CDR3, the DNA is TGTGCCAGCAGCTTGCGTAGCGGGAGGGAAGAACAAGAGACCCAGTACTTC.

The chain links TRBV2 to TRBJ2-3; a possible D gene is TRBD2 (5 bases). The V and J ends lost 5 bases and 5 bases respectively, with 23 bases between them. Germline-derived CDR1 and CDR2 are SNHLY and FYNNEI. The CDR3 sequence is 17 residues long. The CDR3 nucleotides are TGTGCCAGCAGTTCAACATCAGCGCGGGTCCACCTAGATACGCAGTATTTT. Protein sequence: CASSSTSARVHLDTQYF.

About this clonotype itself: A much larger clone differs by one base, so this may be a read error. This CDR3 reads CASNDRDQPQHF. The DNA for the CDR3 is TGTGCCAGCAACGACAGGGACCAGCCCCAGCATTTT. The V and J genes are TRBV2 and TRBJ1-5, with 7 bases identical to TRBD1. The CDR3 loop spans 12 amino acids. Germline V gene lookup returns CDR1 SNHLY and CDR2 FYNNEI. The ends lost 7 bases at V and 7 bases at J; junction bases unmatched: 4.

For this clonotype: A much larger clone lies one base from this, so it may be a read error. V gene TRBV27 combines with J gene TRBJ2-5; 12 nucleotides agree with TRBD2. CDR1 and CDR2 (germline): MNHEY, SMNVEV (reference sequence). V was pared by 4 bases and J by 4 bases, with 1 base of the junction left unmatched. The CDR3 has 14 residues. CDR3 coding DNA: TGTGCCAGCAGTTGGGGACTAGCGGGAGAGACCCAGTACTTC. It encodes CASSWGLAGETQYF.